These 18 T cell receptor beta chains were sequenced from one sample in a study of identical twins. TCRdb reprocessed the 5' RACE reads with MiXCR, giving one entry per CDR3 protein. The sample comprises hundreds of thousands of distinct CDR3 sequences, over 9% of which are singletons, and around 1.5% rests with the top ten. These data were also reused for a study on yellow fever vaccine responses in identical twins.

Sequencing was performed on PBMCs. The receptors stem from a woman aged 18-35 years in good health.

This clonotype was seen only a few times. This rearrangement joins TRBV7-8 to TRBJ2-7; no clear D. CDR3 length: 15 residues. Germline V lookup: CDR1 SGHVS, CDR2 FQNEAQ. V lost 5 bases and J 6 bases, leaving 20 bases between the germline ends. The CDR3 DNA follows: TGTGCCAGCAGCCCCTATTGGGGAATGACCGGCGAGCAGTACTTC. Protein sequence: CASSPYWGMTGEQYF.

This clonotype showed up just a few times. This chain uses TRBV25-1 with TRBJ1-3; D uncertain. V was cut by 5 bases and J by 3 bases, with 8 bases left in between. This CDR3 region has 13 residues. Looked up from germline, CDR1 is MGHDK and CDR2 is SYGVNS. The CDR3 nucleotides read TGTGCCAGCAGTAGAGAAATTGGAAACACCATATATTTT. Translation gives CASSREIGNTIYF.

This clonotype showed up just a few times. The chain uses TRBV20-1 and TRBJ1-3; D not resolved. The CDR3 length is 11 residues. CDR1 and CDR2 from the germline V gene are DFQATT and SNEGSKA (reference sequence). V was shortened by 5 bases and J by 10 bases, with 12 bases between the two germline ends. CDR3 coding DNA: TGCAGTGCTCGATCAGTAGGGACCATATATTTT. It encodes CSARSVGTIYF.

This chain links TRBV27 with TRBJ2-1, with D possibly being TRBD1 (5 bases). The CDR3 is 16 amino acids. Germline CDR1 reads MNHEY; CDR2 reads SMNVEV (reference sequence). V lost 5 bases and J lost 3, with 17 bases in between. CDR3 sequence: CASSRDRGRIYNEQFF. The CDR3 DNA sequence: TGTGCCAGCAGTCGTGATAGGGGCAGGATCTACAATGAGCAGTTCTTC.

This clonotype turned up a few times. V is TRBV12-3 or TRBV12-4 and J is TRBJ1-2, with 8 positions matching TRBD1. This CDR3 contains 15 residues. Germline trimming cut 4 bases from V and 2 bases from J; bases unmatched to any gene: 6. The CDR3 is CASSYGRQGNYGYTF. The CDR3, as DNA: TGTGCCAGCAGTTACGGACGACAGGGGAACTATGGCTACACCTTC.

The chain combines TRBV9 with TRBJ2-7; 11 nucleotides agree with TRBD2. Germline CDR1 SGDLS, CDR2 YYNGEE. V trimming: 4 bases; J trimming: 4 bases; junction bases outside the gene matches: 10. The CDR3 covers 16 residues. The CDR3 is CASSPQPGLAAYEQYF. The CDR3 nucleotides read TGTGCCAGCAGCCCACAACCGGGACTAGCGGCATACGAGCAGTACTTC.

This clonotype has at least ten counts. The chain is built from TRBV2 and TRBJ2-5, with TRBD1 identical over 8 bases. Germline V lookup: CDR1 SNHLY, CDR2 FYNNEI. This CDR3 spans 14 amino acids. The V gene end was trimmed by 6 bases and the J gene end by 5 bases; junction bases not matched to a gene: 8. The CDR3 nucleotides read TGTGCCAGCAGGGGGACAGGAGGAGGGGAGACCCAGTACTTC. It specifies CASRGTGGGETQYF.

The chain couples TRBV13 to TRBJ1-1, with 7 bases aligning to TRBD1. This CDR3 is 14 amino acids long. The ends lost 2 bases at V and 4 bases at J; junction bases unmatched: 4. Germline CDR1 and CDR2: PRHDT and FYEKMQ (reference sequence). The CDR3 sequence is CASSLQGVLTEAFF. The CDR3 DNA is TGTGCCAGCAGCTTACAGGGGGTCCTCACTGAAGCTTTCTTT.

This clonotype came up a few times. V is TRBV6-2 or TRBV6-3 and J is TRBJ1-6; D ambiguous. The CDR3 runs to 22 residues. Trimming left V 8 bases short and J 0 bases short, with 32 bases between. CDR1 and CDR2 from the germline V gene are MNHEY and SVGEGT. The CDR3 DNA reads TGTGCCAGCCAATCTACCCCGACCCACTACAAACTGCCCATCTCCTATAATTCACCCCTCCACTTT. It yields the protein CASQSTPTHYKLPISYNSPLHF.

The chain combines TRBV16 with TRBJ2-6; D is unclear. Per germline, CDR1 KGHSY and CDR2 FQNENV. V shed 4 bases and J shed 0 bases, with 10 bases lying between them. The CDR3 length is 16 residues. CDR3 amino acids: CASSPSADSGANVLTF. The CDR3 bases are TGTGCCAGCAGCCCCTCGGCCGACTCTGGGGCCAACGTCCTGACTTTC.

This clonotype was counted between two and nine times. The rearrangement uses TRBV6-2 or TRBV6-3 and TRBJ2-7; 8 nucleotides line up with TRBD2. Per germline, CDR1 MNHEY and CDR2 SVGEGT. Trimming at V came to 2 bases and at J to 6 bases, leaving 3 bases not matched to a gene. The CDR3 totals 13 residues. CDR3 region: CASSYSGSGEQYF. The CDR3, as DNA: TGTGCCAGCAGTTACAGCGGGAGCGGCGAGCAGTACTTC.

V gene TRBV29-1 combines with J gene TRBJ2-5; 9 bases line up with TRBD1. CDR3 length: 17 amino acids. The germline V gene has CDR1 SQVTM and CDR2 ANQGSEA. The V and J ends lost 1 base and 7 bases, in that order; junction bases with no gene match: 16. The CDR3 spells CSVEGIAETGGYGTQYF. Written as DNA, the CDR3 is TGCAGCGTTGAAGGGATAGCCGAGACAGGGGGTTATGGGACCCAGTACTTC.

This clonotype has ten or more counts. The rearrangement links TRBV12-5 to TRBJ2-1; 8 bases align to TRBD2. The CDR3 consists of 17 residues. With 4 bases clipped from V and 4 bases from J, the junction kept 12 bases outside the gene matches. Looked up from germline, CDR1 is LGHNT and CDR2 is FRNRAP. DNA for the CDR3: TGTGCTAGTGGTTCTCCTCAAGCGGGAGTCTTGTACAATGAGCAGTTCTTC. This codes for CASGSPQAGVLYNEQFF.

V gene TRBV10-2 combines with J gene TRBJ1-1, with D tentatively TRBD1 (5 bases). Germline-derived CDR1 and CDR2 are WSHSY and SAAADI. Trimming stripped 10 bases from V and 0 bases from J, with 15 bases between. The CDR3 loop spans 14 amino acids. CDR3 residues: CATVKTEMNTEAFF. CDR3 sequence (DNA): TGCGCCACCGTTAAGACAGAGATGAACACTGAAGCTTTCTTT.

V usage is TRBV20-1 and J usage is TRBJ2-2; D is unresolved. The CDR3 runs to 15 residues. The germline gives CDR1 DFQATT, CDR2 SNEGSKA (reference sequence). The V gene lost 1 base and the J gene lost 2 bases, with 11 bases spanning the gap. CDR3 in amino acids: CSARGVPINTGELFF. The CDR3 DNA reads TGCAGTGCTAGAGGGGTCCCGATTAACACCGGGGAGCTGTTTTTT.

In this sample, this clonotype turned up a few times. The chain carries TRBV10-3 and TRBJ2-7; D possibly uses TRBD1 or TRBD2 (5 bases each). The CDR3 runs to 12 residues. V gave up 2 bases and J gave up 5 bases, with 7 bases separating them. Germline CDR1 is ENHRY and CDR2 is SYGVKD. CDR3 DNA: TGTGCCATCAGTGAGGGGGGTGACGAGCAGTACTTC. Translated, it gives CAISEGGDEQYF.

This clonotype turned up a few times. The chain has TRBV5-1 and TRBJ2-1; perhaps TRBD2 as D (6 bases). The germline V gene has CDR1 SGHRS and CDR2 YFSETQ. CDR3 length: 14 residues. V was clipped by 2 bases and J by 8 bases, with 14 bases between them. CDR3 loop: CASSFGGAGDEQFF. In DNA, the CDR3 is TGCGCCAGCAGCTTCGGGGGAGCTGGGGATGAGCAGTTCTTC.

This clonotype has a single count. The chain carries TRBV10-3 and TRBJ2-2; 10 nucleotides match TRBD2. J gave up 5 bases and V 8 bases, and 8 bases lay outside the gene matches. Germline values: CDR1 ENHRY, CDR2 SYGVKD. The CDR3 contains 15 residues. The CDR3: CAIARLAGETGELFF. The CDR3 DNA reads as TGTGCCATCGCGCGGCTAGCGGGAGAAACCGGGGAGCTGTTTTTT.